These T cell receptor beta chains were read from a single sample in a study of T-cell memory formation after mild COVID-19. TCRdb redid the calling of the 5' RACE reads with MiXCR, one entry per CDR3 protein. The sample holds hundreds of thousands of distinct CDR3 sequences, more than 15% seen once. The sample consisted of PBMCs or a T cell subset sorted from them (not recorded which). Receptor source: a man aged 18-30 years who had mild COVID-19 (a few samples of this study predate the infection). Cell type and time point are not known. CDR3s include the opening cysteine and the closing phenylalanine or tryptophan. The D gene is left open where the match is weak. Not all rows give a size; the values are once, few, many and, for expanded clones, a class.

D gene: NA
J gene: TRBJ2-3
V gene: TRBV4-2
clone size: few
CDR3 protein: CASSQGQGGSTDTQYF
CDR3 DNA: TGTGCCAGCAGCCAGGGGCAGGGGGGGAGCACAGATACGCAGTATTTT

D gene: TRBD1
J gene: TRBJ1-2
V gene: TRBV5-1
clone size: NA
CDR3 protein: CASSPGQGDSYTF
CDR3 DNA: TGCGCCAGCAGCCCTGGACAGGGGGACAGCTACACCTTC

D gene: NA
J gene: TRBJ2-3
V gene: TRBV21-1
clone size: NA
CDR3 protein: CASSKVGGDTQYF
CDR3 DNA: TGTGCCAGCAGCAAAGTTGGGGGCGATACGCAGTATTTT

D gene: NA
J gene: TRBJ2-1
V gene: TRBV9
clone size: many
CDR3 protein: CASSVGRGGPHNEQFF
CDR3 DNA: TGTGCCAGCAGCGTAGGGAGGGGGGGGCCACACAATGAGCAGTTCTTC

D gene: NA
J gene: TRBJ1-1
V gene: TRBV15
clone size: NA
CDR3 protein: CATSERVWGKTEAFF
CDR3 DNA: TGTGCCACCAGCGAACGGGTGTGGGGTAAAACTGAAGCTTTCTTT

D gene: NA
J gene: TRBJ2-3
V gene: TRBV5-1
clone size: few
CDR3 protein: CASSLFLGADDTQYF
CDR3 DNA: TGCGCCAGCAGCTTGTTTTTAGGGGCCGACGATACGCAGTATTTT

D gene: NA
J gene: TRBJ1-5
V gene: TRBV6-2/TRBV6-3
clone size: many
CDR3 protein: CASSYRGGQPQHF
CDR3 DNA: TGTGCCAGCAGTTACAGGGGAGGGCAGCCCCAGCATTTT

D gene: NA
J gene: TRBJ2-1
V gene: TRBV19
clone size: few
CDR3 protein: CASSTLPGPPYNEQFF
CDR3 DNA: TGTGCCAGTAGTACCCTACCGGGACCCCCCTACAATGAGCAGTTCTTC

D gene: NA
J gene: TRBJ1-6
V gene: TRBV6-1
clone size: NA
CDR3 protein: CASIEEVSYNSPLHF
CDR3 DNA: TGTGCCAGCATTGAGGAGGTTTCCTATAATTCACCCCTCCACTTT

D gene: TRBD2
J gene: TRBJ2-1
V gene: TRBV4-1
clone size: few
CDR3 protein: CASSRLTSGGARNEQFF
CDR3 DNA: TGCGCCAGCAGCCGGCTGACTAGCGGGGGGGCGAGGAATGAGCAGTTCTTC

D gene: NA
J gene: TRBJ1-2
V gene: TRBV19
clone size: NA
CDR3 protein: CASKNYGYTF
CDR3 DNA: TGTGCCAGTAAGAACTATGGCTACACCTTC

D gene: TRBD1
J gene: TRBJ2-7
V gene: TRBV4-3
clone size: few
CDR3 protein: CASSQHSTGAYEQYF
CDR3 DNA: TGCGCCAGCAGCCAACACTCGACAGGGGCCTACGAGCAGTACTTC

D gene: TRBD1
J gene: TRBJ2-1
V gene: TRBV7-8
clone size: NA
CDR3 protein: CASSSDRDNEQFF
CDR3 DNA: TGTGCCAGCAGCTCAGACAGGGACAATGAGCAGTTCTTC

D gene: TRBD1
J gene: TRBJ2-2
V gene: TRBV7-9
clone size: NA
CDR3 protein: CAEEGAGTGELFF
CDR3 DNA: TGTGCCGAAGAGGGGGCCGGCACCGGGGAGCTGTTTTTT

D gene: TRBD1
J gene: TRBJ2-1
V gene: TRBV5-1
clone size: few
CDR3 protein: CASSLRGGQPRFNEQFF
CDR3 DNA: TGCGCCAGCAGCTTGCGAGGGGGCCAACCCCGCTTTAATGAGCAGTTCTTC

D gene: NA
J gene: TRBJ1-3
V gene: TRBV15
clone size: NA
CDR3 protein: CATSSGGVGNTIYF
CDR3 DNA: TGTGCCACCAGCAGTGGGGGCGTGGGAAACACCATATATTTT

D gene: NA
J gene: TRBJ1-5
V gene: TRBV6-2/TRBV6-3
clone size: few
CDR3 protein: CASSYRRGPQHF
CDR3 DNA: TGTGCCAGCAGTTATAGGCGGGGGCCCCAGCATTTT

D gene: NA
J gene: TRBJ2-5
V gene: TRBV24-1
clone size: few
CDR3 protein: CATSEGAQETQYF
CDR3 DNA: TGTGCCACCAGTGAAGGGGCCCAAGAGACCCAGTACTTC

D gene: NA
J gene: TRBJ2-5
V gene: TRBV6-5
clone size: few
CDR3 protein: CASRKGGGQETQYF
CDR3 DNA: TGTGCCAGCAGGAAGGGGGGGGGTCAAGAGACCCAGTACTTC

D gene: TRBD1
J gene: TRBJ2-1
V gene: TRBV15
clone size: few
CDR3 protein: CATGTGYNEQFF
CDR3 DNA: TGTGCCACCGGGACAGGGTACAATGAGCAGTTCTTC

D gene: NA
J gene: TRBJ1-1
V gene: TRBV4-2
clone size: few
CDR3 protein: CASSQDVETEAFF
CDR3 DNA: TGTGCCAGCAGCCAAGATGTCGAAACTGAAGCTTTCTTT

D gene: NA
J gene: TRBJ2-3
V gene: TRBV19
clone size: NA
CDR3 protein: CAASPGRTDTQYF
CDR3 DNA: TGTGCCGCCTCCCCGGGCCGGACAGATACGCAGTATTTT

D gene: TRBD2
J gene: TRBJ2-1
V gene: TRBV20-1
clone size: few
CDR3 protein: CSARDYYNEQFF
CDR3 DNA: TGCAGTGCGCGGGACTACTACAATGAGCAGTTCTTC

D gene: NA
J gene: TRBJ2-3
V gene: TRBV3-2
clone size: many
CDR3 protein: CASSQHLGTGGADTQYF
CDR3 DNA: TGTGCCAGCAGCCAACACCTCGGGACAGGGGGAGCCGATACGCAGTATTTT

D gene: NA
J gene: TRBJ1-1
V gene: TRBV7-2
clone size: NA
CDR3 protein: CASSGRGFTEAFF
CDR3 DNA: TGTGCCAGCAGCGGTCGGGGGTTCACTGAAGCTTTCTTT

D gene: NA
J gene: TRBJ2-5
V gene: TRBV5-1
clone size: many
CDR3 protein: CASSLGRKETQYF
CDR3 DNA: TGCGCCAGCAGCTTGGGGAGGAAAGAGACCCAGTACTTC

D gene: NA
J gene: TRBJ2-3
V gene: TRBV7-8
clone size: many
CDR3 protein: CASSQETSTDTQYF
CDR3 DNA: TGTGCCAGCAGCCAAGAAACTAGCACAGATACGCAGTATTTT

D gene: NA
J gene: TRBJ1-4
V gene: TRBV6-2/TRBV6-3
clone size: few
CDR3 protein: CATRREAANEKLFF
CDR3 DNA: TGTGCCACCCGGCGGGAGGCGGCTAATGAAAAACTGTTTTTT

D gene: NA
J gene: TRBJ2-2
V gene: TRBV3-1
clone size: few
CDR3 protein: CASSQGPMSGELFF
CDR3 DNA: TGTGCCAGCAGCCAAGGGCCCATGTCAGGGGAGCTGTTTTTT

D gene: NA
J gene: TRBJ2-5
V gene: TRBV5-1
clone size: NA
CDR3 protein: CASSGWASSIQETQYF
CDR3 DNA: TGCGCCAGCAGCGGGTGGGCTAGCTCTATCCAAGAGACCCAGTACTTC

D gene: NA
J gene: TRBJ2-1
V gene: TRBV5-1
clone size: NA
CDR3 protein: CASSLEGSHEQFF
CDR3 DNA: TGCGCCAGCAGCCTAGAGGGCAGCCATGAGCAGTTCTTC

D gene: NA
J gene: TRBJ2-7
V gene: TRBV11-2
clone size: few
CDR3 protein: CASSLSRQPYEQYF
CDR3 DNA: TGTGCCAGCAGCTTATCCAGACAGCCGTACGAGCAGTACTTC

D gene: NA
J gene: TRBJ1-6
V gene: TRBV9
clone size: NA
CDR3 protein: CASSVAQSANSPLHF
CDR3 DNA: TGTGCCAGCAGCGTAGCCCAGTCAGCTAATTCACCCCTCCACTTT

D gene: TRBD1
J gene: TRBJ2-1
V gene: TRBV6-5
clone size: NA
CDR3 protein: CASSYSVGDRAYNEQFF
CDR3 DNA: TGTGCCAGCAGTTACTCGGTCGGGGACAGGGCTTACAATGAGCAGTTCTTC

D gene: TRBD2
J gene: TRBJ2-3
V gene: TRBV4-2
clone size: few
CDR3 protein: CASSPAAGGRTDTQYF
CDR3 DNA: TGTGCCAGCAGCCCCGCCGCGGGGGGCCGCACAGATACGCAGTATTTT

D gene: NA
J gene: TRBJ2-1
V gene: TRBV3-1
clone size: many
CDR3 protein: CASSQGDLQQFF
CDR3 DNA: TGTGCCAGCAGCCAAGGGGACCTTCAGCAGTTCTTC

D gene: NA
J gene: TRBJ2-5
V gene: TRBV7-3
clone size: few
CDR3 protein: CASSNPGLRILQETQYF
CDR3 DNA: TGTGCCAGCAGCAATCCGGGACTCCGAATACTCCAAGAGACCCAGTACTTC

D gene: NA
J gene: TRBJ1-1
V gene: TRBV6-5
clone size: NA
CDR3 protein: CASSYEGVNTEAFF
CDR3 DNA: TGTGCCAGCAGTTACGAAGGGGTGAACACTGAAGCTTTCTTT

D gene: TRBD2
J gene: TRBJ2-1
V gene: TRBV4-3
clone size: NA
CDR3 protein: CASSQELSGTSVNEQFF
CDR3 DNA: TGCGCCAGCAGCCAAGAGTTATCCGGGACTAGCGTGAATGAGCAGTTCTTC

D gene: NA
J gene: TRBJ2-1
V gene: TRBV4-3
clone size: many
CDR3 protein: CASSQDIGDNEQFF
CDR3 DNA: TGCGCCAGCAGCCAAGATATCGGGGACAATGAGCAGTTCTTC

D gene: NA
J gene: TRBJ2-1
V gene: TRBV27
clone size: NA
CDR3 protein: CASSQRAGLYNELFF
CDR3 DNA: TGTGCCAGCAGCCAAAGGGCGGGCCTTTACAATGAGCTGTTCTTC

D gene: TRBD2
J gene: TRBJ2-1
V gene: TRBV6-5
clone size: many
CDR3 protein: CASRLGLAANEQFF
CDR3 DNA: TGTGCCAGCAGACTGGGACTAGCGGCCAATGAGCAGTTCTTC

D gene: NA
J gene: TRBJ2-5
V gene: TRBV3-1
clone size: NA
CDR3 protein: CASSQFYLGQETQYF
CDR3 DNA: TGTGCCAGCAGCCAATTCTACCTCGGCCAAGAGACCCAGTACTTC

D gene: NA
J gene: TRBJ2-3
V gene: TRBV2
clone size: NA
CDR3 protein: CASINTESTDTQYF
CDR3 DNA: TGTGCCAGCATAAATACAGAGAGCACAGATACGCAGTATTTT

D gene: TRBD2
J gene: TRBJ2-3
V gene: TRBV2
clone size: few
CDR3 protein: CASSVPVPTGGADTQYF
CDR3 DNA: TGTGCCAGCAGTGTCCCGGTCCCAACCGGGGGGGCAGATACGCAGTATTTT

D gene: NA
J gene: TRBJ1-5
V gene: TRBV27
clone size: many
CDR3 protein: CASSSDRDNQPQHF
CDR3 DNA: TGTGCCAGCAGTTCGGACAGAGACAATCAGCCCCAGCATTTT